The present T cell receptor beta chain was sequenced within a study of blood T cell repertoires in COVID-19. Study in general: Samples taken during acute and convalescent COVID-19 were collected in the United States, Italy and Spain. PBMCs, B-cell-depleted T cells, or T cells provided the cDNA or gDNA that made up the material.

This CDR3 contains 15 residues. CDR1 LNHNV and CDR2 YYDKDF come from the germline V gene (reference sequence). V lost 2 bases, J lost 2 bases, and 2 bases stayed unmatched. This clone was found once. Seattle enrolled patients during active infection and tracked them longitudinally. Only in-frame clones appear in the TCRdb table, and some are missing; sequencing was by immunoSEQ multiplex PCR. The repertoire holds about 350,000 clones, about 88% seen once, with 7.3% in the top ten. This TCR was recovered from a woman between 70 and 85 years old with COVID-19, enrolled during active disease. The chain is built from TRBV15 and TRBJ1-1, with TRBD1 matching 10 bases. The sample consisted of peripheral blood. For the CDR3, the DNA is TGTGCCACCAGCAGACCGACAGGGGGCAACACTGAAGCTTTCTTT. Amino acid sequence: CATSRPTGGNTEAFF.